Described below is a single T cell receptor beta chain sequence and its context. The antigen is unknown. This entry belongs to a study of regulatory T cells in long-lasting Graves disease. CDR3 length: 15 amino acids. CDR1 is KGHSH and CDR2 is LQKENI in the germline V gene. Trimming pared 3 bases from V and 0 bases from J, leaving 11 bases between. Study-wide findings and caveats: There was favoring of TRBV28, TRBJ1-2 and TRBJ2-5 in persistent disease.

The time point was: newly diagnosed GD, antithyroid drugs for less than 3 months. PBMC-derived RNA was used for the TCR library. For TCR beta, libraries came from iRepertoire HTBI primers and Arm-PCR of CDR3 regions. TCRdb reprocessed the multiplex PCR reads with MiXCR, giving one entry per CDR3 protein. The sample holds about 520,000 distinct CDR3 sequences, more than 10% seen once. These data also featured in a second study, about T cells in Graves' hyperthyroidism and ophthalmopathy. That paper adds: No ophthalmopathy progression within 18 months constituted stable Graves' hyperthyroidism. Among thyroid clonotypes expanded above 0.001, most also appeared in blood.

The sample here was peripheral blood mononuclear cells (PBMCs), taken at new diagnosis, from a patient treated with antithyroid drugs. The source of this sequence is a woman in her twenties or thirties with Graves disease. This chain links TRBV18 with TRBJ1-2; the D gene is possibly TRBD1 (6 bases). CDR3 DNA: TGTGCCAGCTCACCGCTCGGGGGCGCTAACTATGGCTACACCTTC. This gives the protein CASSPLGGANYGYTF.